The entry that follows covers one T cell receptor (beta chain) sequence. No antigen is known for it. No much larger clonotype is one base removed from it; base qualities were not supplied. The data derive from a study of beta chain features in type 1 diabetes (dated by TCRdb to 2016 to 2018). Some background on the complete study: Mean age, gender distribution, total cell number and subset yield were not different between patients and healthy donors. Naive and central memory subsets were obtained from all 30 or so donors, but regulatory and stem cell-like memory subsets were isolated from only 8 patients and about eight healthy donors. A total of over 90,000,000 sorted cells were examined across all samples, and a strong correlation was observed between cell number per subset and RNA yield. In the study, recently diagnosed type 1 diabetes patients and matched healthy donors were compared on the TCRB repertoires of their sorted circulating CD4+ T cell subsets.

The entire amount of isolated RNA was reverse transcribed using the High Capacity cDNA Reverse Transcription Kit, so the sequenced TCRB transcripts were expressed ones. Naive, central memory and regulatory T cell samples underwent deep immunoSEQ sequencing, averaging about 3.57 million total reads per sample. Sorted cells were lysed in RLT buffer, and RNA was extracted using DNase-treated RNeasy Micro or Mini kits according to cell number. To prevent cross-contamination, every cell subset was processed on its own, while patient and healthy donor samples were processed together. TCRB sequences were amplified from cDNA with the immunoSEQ multiplex PCR, producing 87-bp fragments spanning the CDR3 region. Amplicons were sequenced on the Illumina HiSeq platform. The published analysis was carried out like this. Synthetic template baselines were used to correct PCR bias computationally, reads within Hamming distance 2 were collapsed, and singletons that could not be merged were discarded. Reads were aligned against IMGT to assign V, D and J genes, CDR3 length and insertions or deletions at six rearrangement sites. Within each subset, clonotype counts were normalized to the number of sorted cells before true diversity and Gini coefficients were calculated with the tcR R package. The overlap coefficient, calculated on TCRB nucleotide sequences, was used to quantify repertoire sharing. Out-of-frame TCRB sequences from naive cells were analyzed as a proxy for the pre-selection repertoire. The table was pulled from immuneACCESS by TCRdb, which kept in-frame rearrangements only. Such tables lose some clones; where checked, under half of the loss comes from unresolved V genes, and the rest has no known cause. Clone size and V and J calls were adopted from that table, with D and trimming inferred from the DNA. Here the sample has some 660,000 clones; over 13% occur a single time. The ten most abundant clones make up nearly 0.04% of the sample.

The full study reports these points: Because the HLA sub-analyses included only small numbers of individuals, any influence of HLA type on TCRB rearrangement was left unresolved. Shorter templates might have been favored by PCR, but patient and control samples were amplified and corrected together, so both groups would have been affected equally by any skew. Fewer insertions and more nucleotide deletions at VDJ recombination sites were observed in patients with type 1 diabetes, implying thymic rearrangement abnormalities. The naive, central memory and regulatory TCRB repertoires appeared to resemble one another more closely among patients than among healthy donors. In all four CD4+ subsets, TCRB CDR3 length was moderately but significantly shorter in type 1 diabetes patients. Because cDNA rather than genomic DNA was sequenced, highly expressing activated cells could have been over-represented, although no difference in activation and CD3 levels was found between groups.

A single peripheral blood draw of around 0.11 L on average was collected from each donor into heparinised tubes. A BD FACSAria II was used to sort naive, central memory, regulatory and stem cell-like memory CD4+ T cells with a panel that included CD45RO, CCR7, CD25, CD127, CD95 and CD27. Every sorted population had a purity above 95%. PBMCs were isolated right away by Lymphoprep density gradient centrifugation and were stained directly, without culture. To minimize batch effects, samples were stained and sorted in pairs, one healthy donor with one patient per experiment. The sequencing sample was made of naive CD4+ T cells from blood. According to the study, the label for this sample's cell subset or site signals: true naive CD4+ T cells. The clonotype comes from a man younger than 35 with type 1 diabetes.

The CDR3 corresponds to CAWAGPHYGYTF. The nucleotides read TGTGCCTGGGCGGGGCCTCACTATGGCTACACCTTC. The rearranged segments are TRBV30 and TRBJ1-2; TRBD1 might be the D gene, on 5 matching bases. The CDR3, cysteine through phenylalanine, is 12 amino acids long. The read is trimmed to its CDR3 DNA, 36 bases read in frame from base 1. V is clipped by 5 bases and J by 3 bases, and the sequence between their germline boundaries is 10 bases long. From a lookup of the germline V gene (reference sequence), CDR1 and CDR2 are GTSNPN and SVGIG.